The clone carrying this T cell receptor (beta chain) was counted a single time. Its specificity is unknown. This sample is drawn from a study of beta chain features in type 1 diabetes. The whole isolated RNA underwent reverse transcription, so sequencing captured expressed TCRB transcripts. Profiling relied on immunoSEQ multiplex PCR, and the TCRdb table lists in-frame clones only, not all of them. Here the sample spans some 100,000 clones, 30% to 40% being singletons. Study conclusions and caveats: TCRB CDR3 length was moderately but significantly reduced in all four CD4+ subsets of Type 1 diabetes patients. For cells with high TCR expression, cDNA sequencing could yield over-representation.

This CDR3 is 15 amino acids long. With 3 bases clipped from V and 8 bases from J, the junction kept 10 bases outside the gene matches. Germline loops: CDR1 SGHNT, CDR2 YENEEA. Source material: stem cell memory CD4+ T cells from blood. This sequence joins TRBV11-3 and TRBJ2-1, with 7 nucleotides matching TRBD2. The receptor comes from a woman aged 18-29 years in good health. CDR3: CASSLGLAVGDEQFF. The DNA of the CDR3 is TGTGCCAGCAGCTTGGGGCTAGCGGTGGGGGATGAGCAGTTCTTC.